This T cell receptor beta chain was captured by sequencing in a study of technical replicates of blood from a handful of donors. Only in-frame clones appear in the TCRdb table, and some are missing; sequencing was by immunoSEQ multiplex PCR. The profile shows 100,000 or so clones, over 95% of them singletons. V lost 4 bases and J 0 bases, leaving 13 bases between the germline ends. The CDR3 has 15 residues. In germline, CDR1 is SGHRS, CDR2 YFSETQ. Sequencing input: T cells isolated from PBMCs. The TCR was taken from a human donor in good health. The rearrangement links TRBV5-1 to TRBJ1-2; D unresolved. The CDR3 is CASSPNRGSNYGYTF. The CDR3 DNA reads TGCGCCAGCAGCCCCAATAGAGGCTCTAACTATGGCTACACCTTC.